This entry lists 27 T cell receptor beta chains sequenced from one sample in a study of cytomegalovirus exposure and HLA in healthy donors. Researchers ran the PCR with 60 Vbeta and 13 Jbeta primers. Clones were sequenced by immunoSEQ multiplex PCR, and TCRdb holds only the in-frame ones, with some missing. The sample lists under 110,000 clones, more than 75% seen once, with roughly 6% in the top ten. Sequenced material: PBMCs. The receptors shown here come from a woman in her 50s in good health and CMV-seropositive.

This clone was picked up many times. The CDR3 DNA reads TGTGCCAGCAGCTTAGGGACAGGGGCTAGCAATCAGCCCCAGCATTTT. This gives the protein CASSLGTGASNQPQHF. This chain uses TRBV7-6 with TRBJ1-5; 9 nucleotides line up with TRBD1. With 1 base clipped from V and 0 bases from J, the junction kept 1 base outside the gene matches. Germline CDR1 is SGHVS and CDR2 is FNYEAQ. The CDR3 is made up of 16 amino acids.

This chain joins TRBV27 and TRBJ1-5; D may be TRBD1 (6 bases). Between the trimmed V and J ends, which lost 0 bases and 3 bases, there was a span of 15 bases. Germline-derived CDR1 and CDR2 are MNHEY and SMNVEV (reference sequence). This CDR3 is built from 17 residues. In nucleotides, the CDR3 is TGTGCCAGCAGTTTATCGAGGGTCAGGGGCGACAATCAGCCCCAGCATTTT. Protein sequence: CASSLSRVRGDNQPQHF.

The chain recombines TRBV21-1 with TRBJ2-3; the D call in the table, TRBD2, was not verified against the DNA. TRBV21-1 is listed as a pseudogene. The CDR3 sequence is 17 residues long. CDR3 in DNA: TGTGCCAGCAGCGGACTAGCGGGGGGGCCTGACACAGATACGCAGTATTTT. This codes for CASSGLAGGPDTDTQYF.

This clone was counted only a few times. The gene calls are TRBV6-4 and TRBJ1-6; D unresolved. CDR3 length equals 12 residues. V dropped 2 bases and J dropped 14 bases, with 10 bases sitting between them. The germline CDR1 and CDR2 sequences are MRHNA and SNTAGT. This CDR3 is CASSDAEVTLHF. The CDR3 DNA follows: TGTGCCAGCAGTGACGCGGAGGTCACCCTCCACTTT.

This clone has only one observation. The genes are TRBV7-2 and TRBJ2-2, with 7 bases identical to TRBD2. The V and J ends lost 3 bases and 0 bases, in that order; junction bases with no gene match: 7. Looked up from germline, CDR1 is SGHTA and CDR2 is FQGNSA. This CDR3 has 17 residues. CDR3 residues: CASSLRGGSANTGELFF. CDR3 sequence (DNA): TGTGCCAGCAGCTTGAGGGGCGGGAGCGCGAACACCGGGGAGCTGTTTTTT. The full variable domain, in which reference TRBV7-2 and TRBJ2-2 provide the parts outside the CDR3, is GAGVSQSPSNKVTEKGKDVELRCDPISGHTALYWYRQSLGQGLEFLIYFQGNSAPDKSGLPSDRFSAERTGGSVSTLTIQRTQQEDSAVYLCASSLRGGSANTGELFFGEGSRLTVL.

This clone was seen just once. V is TRBV19 and J is TRBJ1-5, with unresolved D. Germline assignment: CDR1 LNHDA and CDR2 SQIVND (reference sequence). V lost 1 base to trimming and J lost 0 bases, with 10 bases between them. This CDR3 has 16 residues. CDR3 sequence reads: CASSIGGRPSNQPQHF. CDR3 sequence (DNA): TGTGCCAGTAGTATAGGAGGGCGACCTAGCAATCAGCCCCAGCATTTT.

The CDR3 here is CASRAGSGGYNEQFF. The CDR3 coding sequence is TGTGCCAGCCGCGCGGGTAGCGGGGGATACAATGAGCAGTTCTTC. V is TRBV7-6 and J is TRBJ2-1; the match to TRBD2 covers 9 bases. This CDR3 is 15 amino acids long. Germline trimming cut 8 bases from V and 4 bases from J; bases unmatched to any gene: 9. In germline, CDR1 is SGHVS, CDR2 FNYEAQ.

This clone was detected only once. The chain has TRBV5-1 and TRBJ1-2, with D perhaps matching TRBD1 (5 bases). Germline V gene sequence: CDR1 SGHRS, CDR2 YFSETQ. V was shortened by 5 bases and J by 3 bases, with 20 bases between the two germline ends. The length of the CDR3 is 16 residues. CDR3 sequence reads: CASSRSPEDTYYGYTF. CDR3 DNA: TGCGCCAGCAGTCGGTCCCCAGAGGACACGTACTATGGCTACACCTTC.

J is TRBJ2-3 and V is TRBV5-1; 14 bases line up with TRBD2. This CDR3 is 16 amino acids long. The germline gives CDR1 SGHRS, CDR2 YFSETQ. V gave up 3 bases and J gave up 4 bases; unmatched junction bases: 4. CDR3: CASSSGTSGGADTQYF. CDR3 nucleotide sequence: TGCGCCAGCAGCTCTGGGACTAGCGGGGGAGCAGATACGCAGTATTTT.

The chain recombines TRBV4-1 with TRBJ2-3; weak D call: TRBD2 (6 bases). The V end lost 2 bases, the J end lost 6 bases, and 21 bases lay between the germline ends. Germline V gene lookup returns CDR1 MGHRA and CDR2 YSYEKL. This CDR3 spans 17 amino acids. The CDR3 region is CASSQWAGGTQVDTQYF. The CDR3 region has the DNA TGCGCCAGCAGCCAATGGGCGGGCGGGACGCAGGTCGATACGCAGTATTTT.

The chain combines TRBV7-9 with TRBJ1-4; D perhaps matches TRBD1 (6 bases). In germline, CDR1 is SEHNR, CDR2 FQNEAQ (reference sequence). Trimming pared 1 base from V and 4 bases from J, leaving 16 bases between. This CDR3 region has 17 residues. CDR3 coding DNA: TGTGCCAGCAGCTTAGGGGGGCCGGAAGGGCGTAATGAAAAACTGTTTTTT. This encodes CASSLGGPEGRNEKLFF.

This clone has just a few counts. The chain is built from TRBV5-5 and TRBJ1-5; perhaps TRBD1 as D (5 bases). Germline V gene data show CDR1 as SGHKS and CDR2 as YYEKEE (reference sequence). Between the trimmed V and J ends, which lost 0 bases and 1 base, there was a span of 11 bases. CDR3 size: 16 residues. The CDR3 region has the DNA TGTGCCAGCAGCTTGGGTAGGGGTGGAAGCAATCAGCCCCAGCATTTT. This translates into CASSLGRGGSNQPQHF.

J is TRBJ2-4 and V is TRBV9, with 7 bases identical to TRBD1. The CDR3 sequence is 15 residues long. J was trimmed by 7 bases and V by 0 bases; bases with no gene match: 7. The germline V gene encodes CDR1 SGDLS and CDR2 YYNGEE. The CDR3 sequence is CASSVEATGLNIQYF. DNA of the CDR3: TGTGCCAGCAGCGTAGAGGCGACAGGGCTTAACATTCAGTACTTC.

V is TRBV5-1 and J is TRBJ2-7; TRBD2 aligns across 12 bases. This CDR3 has 16 amino acids. CDR1 and CDR2 (germline): SGHRS, YFSETQ. V lost 1 base and J lost 1; bases outside the gene matches: 3. CDR3 loop: CASSLRLAGGSYEQYF. Here the CDR3 DNA reads TGCGCCAGCAGCTTGAGGCTAGCGGGGGGGTCCTACGAGCAGTACTTC.

This clone was seen a single time. This chain connects TRBV29-1 to TRBJ1-1, with TRBD1 matching 8 bases. V dropped 6 bases and J dropped 1; count of bases not matched to a gene: 7. CDR1 is SQVTM and CDR2 is ANQGSEA in the germline V gene. CDR3 size: 14 residues. In nucleotides, the CDR3 is TGCAGCGTCGCCGTAGGACAGGGGAACACTGAAGCTTTCTTT. Its translation is CSVAVGQGNTEAFF.

The chain joins TRBV7-6 to TRBJ1-1; TRBD1 is a possible D gene (6 bases). The CDR3 extends over 14 amino acids. V lost 5 bases and J lost 4, with 14 bases in between. Germline values: CDR1 SGHVS, CDR2 FNYEAQ. The chain's CDR3 is CASSPRGGRTEAFF. The CDR3 DNA reads TGTGCCAGCAGCCCCCGGGGGGGGCGCACTGAAGCTTTCTTT.

V is TRBV7-3 and J is TRBJ2-2, with a tentative D call TRBD1 (6 bases). V shed 4 bases and J shed 0 bases, with 18 bases lying between them. Germline CDR1 reads SGHTA; CDR2 reads FQGTGA. This CDR3 has 18 amino acids. The DNA for the CDR3 is TGTGCCAGCAGCTCCTCCCAGGGGACGGCTGCGAACACCGGGGAGCTGTTTTTT. Its protein product is CASSSSQGTAANTGELFF. Full variable domain (rest looked up from reference TRBV7-3 and TRBJ2-2): GAGVSQTPSNKVTEKGKYVELRCDPISGHTALYWYRQSLGQGPEFLIYFQGTGAADDSGLPNDRFFAVRPEGSVSTLKIQRTERGDSAVYLCASSSSQGTAANTGELFFGEGSRLTVL.

The V call is TRBV10-3, the J call TRBJ2-1; D tentatively fits TRBD1 or TRBD2 (5 bases each). The ends were cut back, 6 bases at V and 0 bases at J, with 15 bases in the middle. CDR1 ENHRY and CDR2 SYGVKD come from the germline V gene. The CDR3 sequence is 16 residues long. CDR3 residues: CAIREETELSYNEQFF. CDR3 coding DNA: TGTGCCATCAGGGAGGAGACAGAACTCTCCTACAATGAGCAGTTCTTC.

The rearrangement joins TRBV10-3 to TRBJ2-1; 11 nucleotides line up with TRBD1. This CDR3 contains 16 residues. CDR1 is ENHRY and CDR2 is SYGVKD in the germline V gene. With V trimmed by 7 bases and J by 0 bases, 5 bases remained unmatched. Here the CDR3 reads CAITLGQGVSYNEQFF. In DNA form, the CDR3 reads TGTGCCATCACCTTGGGACAGGGGGTCTCCTACAATGAGCAGTTCTTC.

V is TRBV5-1 and J is TRBJ2-2, with D possibly being TRBD1 (6 bases). The germline V gene encodes CDR1 SGHRS and CDR2 YFSETQ. The V and J ends lost 5 bases and 2 bases respectively, with 16 bases between them. The CDR3 sequence is 16 residues long. CDR3 amino acids: CASSSDGTFNTGELFF. The CDR3 DNA is TGCGCCAGCAGTTCAGACGGGACATTTAACACCGGGGAGCTGTTTTTT.

The CDR3 DNA reads TGTGCCAGCAGCTTGGGAGGACAGGGGGCAAATGAAAAACTGTTTTTT. Translating gives CASSLGGQGANEKLFF. The rearrangement links TRBV5-4 to TRBJ1-4, with 11 bases lining up with TRBD1. The CDR3 extends over 16 amino acids. The germline V gene encodes CDR1 SGHNT and CDR2 YYREEE (reference sequence). After removal of 0 bases from V and 5 bases from J, the junction contained 3 bases not matched to a gene.

The rearrangement joins TRBV4-1 to TRBJ1-3, with 8 bases identical to TRBD1. J lost 0 bases, V lost 1 base, and 11 bases had no gene match. Germline CDR1 reads MGHRA; CDR2 reads YSYEKL. The CDR3 is 19 residues long. The CDR3 bases are TGCGCCAGCAGCCAAGCGAGACAGGGGAGTGCTCACTCTGGAAACACCATATATTTT. It encodes CASSQARQGSAHSGNTIYF.

Here the CDR3 reads CAWSFLSGEKLFF. DNA of the CDR3: TGTGCCTGGAGTTTTCTTTCGGGTGAAAAACTGTTTTTT. This chain connects TRBV30 to TRBJ1-4; no reliable D call. This CDR3 region has 13 residues. Germline values: CDR1 GTSNPN, CDR2 SVGIG (reference sequence). The V end was cut by 2 bases, the J end by 7 bases, with 11 bases between.

In its sample, this clone was seen a few times. J is TRBJ2-7 and V is TRBV5-5; D might be TRBD2 (5 bases). The CDR3 is 14 amino acids. Deletions cut 6 bases from V and 2 bases from J, with 15 bases between. Germline CDR1 and CDR2: SGHKS and YYEKEE (reference sequence). As DNA, the CDR3 is TGTGCCAGCACCCCCCCGCGGGTCGCCTACGAGCAGTACTTC. Protein sequence: CASTPPRVAYEQYF.

This clone showed up just a few times. CDR3 loop: CASSPSSGTEAFF. In nucleotides, the CDR3 is TGTGCCAGCAGCCCCTCGTCGGGAACTGAAGCTTTCTTT. V is TRBV2 and J is TRBJ1-1, with no clear D. The CDR3 consists of 13 residues. V lost 6 bases and J 5 bases, leaving 13 bases between the germline ends. CDR1 is SNHLY, CDR2 FYNNEI, per germline. The full variable domain, its missing parts supplied by reference TRBV2 and TRBJ1-1, is EPEVTQTPSHQVTQMGQEVILRCVPISNHLYFYWYRQILGQKVEFLVSFYNNEISEKSEIFDDQFSVERPDGSNFTLKIRSTKLEDSAMYFCASSPSSGTEAFFGQGTRLTVV.

The V and J genes are TRBV6-5 and TRBJ2-7; 8 bases align to TRBD1. CDR3 length equals 15 residues. The germline gives CDR1 MNHEY, CDR2 SVGAGI. After removal of 0 bases from V and 4 bases from J, the junction contained 5 bases not matched to a gene. The CDR3 nucleotides read TGTGCCAGCAGTTACTCAGGGCAGGGGGCATACGAGCAGTACTTC. It is translated as CASSYSGQGAYEQYF.

CDR3 loop: CASSQSYEQYF. The CDR3 coding sequence is TGTGCCAGCAGTCAATCCTACGAGCAGTACTTC. J is TRBJ2-7 and V is TRBV11-2; D gene uncertain. The germline V gene encodes CDR1 SGHAT and CDR2 FQNNGV. Trimming shortened V by 6 bases and J by 1 base, and 4 bases separated the two germline ends. CDR3 length: 11 residues.